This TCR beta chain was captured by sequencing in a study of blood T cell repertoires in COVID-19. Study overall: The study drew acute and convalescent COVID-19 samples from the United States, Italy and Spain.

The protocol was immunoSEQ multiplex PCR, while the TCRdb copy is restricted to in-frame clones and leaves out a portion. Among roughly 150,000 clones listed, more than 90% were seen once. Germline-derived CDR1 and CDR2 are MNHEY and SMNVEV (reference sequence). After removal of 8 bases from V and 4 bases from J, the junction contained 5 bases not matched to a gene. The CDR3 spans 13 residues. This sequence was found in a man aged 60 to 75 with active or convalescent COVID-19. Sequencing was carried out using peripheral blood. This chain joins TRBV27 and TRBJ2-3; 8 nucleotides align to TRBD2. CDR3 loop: CASRGLASDTQYF. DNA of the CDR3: TGTGCCAGCCGAGGACTAGCCTCAGATACGCAGTATTTT.